Listed here are 24 T cell receptor beta chains from one sample, sequenced in a study of regulatory dendritic cells for organ transplantation. Sorted subsets were CFSE-labeled and cultured roughly 5 days with allogeneic dendritic cells. Repertoires were generated with immunoSEQ multiplex PCR, while TCRdb's copy carries only in-frame clones and drops some. The table has about 12,000 clones, about 80% seen once. No cognate antigen is known for these TCRs. The sequenced material came from naive CD4+ T cells from blood cultured with regulatory dendritic cells. Subset noted: CD45RA+ naive T cells. The receptors derive from a human donor in good health.

CDR3 DNA: TGTGCCAGCAGTGAAGACAGGGTGGGCTACACCTTC. This gives the protein CASSEDRVGYTF. The chain couples TRBV7-2 to TRBJ1-2, with 7 bases lining up with TRBD1. V was clipped by 6 bases and J by 8 bases; unmatched bases: 6. The length of the CDR3 is 12 residues. Per germline, CDR1 SGHTA and CDR2 FQGNSA.

The CDR3 here is CASSFRRTSGGTDTQYF. CDR3 in DNA: TGTGCCAGCAGCTTTAGAAGGACTAGCGGGGGCACAGATACGCAGTATTTT. The J gene is TRBJ2-3, the V gene TRBV7-9; 12 nucleotides align to TRBD2. Germline trimming cut 3 bases from V and 1 base from J; bases unmatched to any gene: 5. The V gene's germline CDR1 is SEHNR and CDR2 FQNEAQ (reference sequence). This CDR3 spans 17 amino acids.

This chain connects TRBV6-6 to TRBJ2-1; a possible D gene is TRBD2 (6 bases). CDR1 and CDR2 from the germline V gene are MNHNY and SVGAGI (reference sequence). V dropped 5 bases and J dropped 0 bases, with 14 bases sitting between them. This CDR3 comprises 16 residues. The CDR3 loop is CASSPLSGSSYNEQFF. As DNA, the CDR3 is TGTGCCAGCAGTCCCCTTAGCGGTAGCTCCTACAATGAGCAGTTCTTC.

This rearrangement joins TRBV7-9 to TRBJ1-1, with TRBD1 identical over 8 bases. The V gene end was trimmed by 5 bases and the J gene end by 6 bases; junction bases not matched to a gene: 5. Germline V lookup: CDR1 SEHNR, CDR2 FQNEAQ (reference sequence). The CDR3 runs 13 residues. CDR3 sequence: CASSQPTGAEAFF. The CDR3 DNA is TGTGCCAGCAGCCAACCGACAGGGGCTGAAGCTTTCTTT.

This chain links TRBV7-8 with TRBJ2-2, with TRBD2 matching 7 bases. Germline trimming cut 2 bases from V and 5 bases from J; bases unmatched to any gene: 5. The CDR3 spans 15 residues. Germline CDR1 is SGHVS and CDR2 is FQNEAQ. CDR3 in amino acids: CASSLLAGVTGELFF. The CDR3 DNA sequence: TGTGCCAGCAGCTTATTGGCGGGGGTGACCGGGGAGCTGTTTTTT.

CDR3 in DNA: TGCAGTGCTAGTGGAGGGGTCGAGCAGTACTTC. As protein: CSASGGVEQYF. This chain connects TRBV20-1 to TRBJ2-7, with D tentatively TRBD2 (6 bases). Germline CDR1 DFQATT, CDR2 SNEGSKA (reference sequence). CDR3 length: 11 amino acids. Trimming shortened V by 3 bases and J by 6 bases, and 9 bases separated the two germline ends.

This clone appeared once. This chain uses TRBV18 with TRBJ1-1, with D maybe TRBD1 (5 bases). The germline CDR1 and CDR2 sequences are KGHSH and LQKENI. The ends were cut back, 2 bases at V and 0 bases at J, with 10 bases in the middle. CDR3 length equals 15 residues. The CDR3 spells CASSPGQSMNTEAFF. CDR3 nucleotide sequence: TGTGCCAGCTCACCAGGACAAAGCATGAACACTGAAGCTTTCTTT.

The V and J genes are TRBV6-1 and TRBJ2-1, with D perhaps matching TRBD1 (6 bases). Germline CDR1 and CDR2: MNHNS and SASEGT. V lost 4 bases and J lost 6, with 13 bases in between. The CDR3 is 14 amino acids. In nucleotides, the CDR3 is TGTGCCAGCAGTGCAACCCTACAGGGCAATGAGCAGTTCTTC. It is translated as CASSATLQGNEQFF.

The rearrangement joins TRBV11-2 to TRBJ2-3; D not certain. Per germline, CDR1 SGHAT and CDR2 FQNNGV. Trimming stripped 0 bases from V and 10 bases from J, with 8 bases between. This CDR3 is built from 12 residues. The CDR3 nucleotides read TGTGCCAGCAGCTTAGACCAGGTTTCGCAGTATTTT. Its translation: CASSLDQVSQYF.

The chain links TRBV11-2 to TRBJ2-7, with 10 bases fitting TRBD1. Per the germline V gene, CDR1 is SGHAT and CDR2 is FQNNGV. V shed 5 bases and J 1 base; nucleotides not matched to a gene: 5. This CDR3 region has 15 residues. Written as DNA, the CDR3 is TGTGCCAGCAGCCTGGGACAGGGGCTTTCCTACGAGCAGTACTTC. Translation gives CASSLGQGLSYEQYF.

This chain uses TRBV19 with TRBJ1-1; unclear D gene. With 0 bases removed from V and 2 bases from J, the gap between germline ends came to 4 bases. Germline V gene data show CDR1 as LNHDA and CDR2 as SQIVND (reference sequence). This CDR3 has 13 amino acids. This CDR3 reads CASSIDRNTEAFF. CDR3 nucleotide sequence: TGTGCCAGTAGTATAGACAGAAACACTGAAGCTTTCTTT.

This chain links TRBV5-1 with TRBJ2-2; D remains ambiguous. The germline gives CDR1 SGHRS, CDR2 YFSETQ. Trimming shortened V by 0 bases and J by 4 bases, and 7 bases separated the two germline ends. The CDR3 is made up of 14 amino acids. The CDR3 loop is CASSLALSTGELFF. The CDR3 bases are TGCGCCAGCAGCTTGGCACTAAGCACCGGGGAGCTGTTTTTT.

This sequence joins TRBV27 and TRBJ2-1, with D possibly being TRBD2 (6 bases). The ends were cut back, 8 bases at V and 6 bases at J, with 14 bases in the middle. Germline CDR1 MNHEY, CDR2 SMNVEV (reference sequence). This CDR3 comprises 13 residues. The CDR3 nucleotides read TGTGCCAGCGCGGGGCTTCGCGGCAATGAGCAGTTCTTC. Protein product: CASAGLRGNEQFF.

The genes are TRBV7-2 and TRBJ2-1; D may be TRBD2 (6 bases). The CDR3 spans 14 residues. V gave up 5 bases and J gave up 5 bases, with 13 bases separating them. Germline loops: CDR1 SGHTA, CDR2 FQGNSA. CDR3 loop: CASSLRGTNNEQFF. CDR3 DNA: TGTGCCAGCAGCCTCCGCGGGACCAACAATGAGCAGTTCTTC.

V is TRBV11-2 and J is TRBJ2-5, with 8 bases fitting TRBD2. The CDR3 length is 16 residues. Unmatched junction bases numbered 6, after V lost 1 base and J lost 2 bases. Per the germline V gene, CDR1 is SGHAT and CDR2 is FQNNGV. CDR3 loop: CASSLVGASGQETQYF. The CDR3 DNA reads as TGTGCCAGCAGCTTAGTAGGCGCTAGCGGGCAAGAGACCCAGTACTTC.

Comments on this clone: Sequence at one end of the junction differs from germline and may be a read error. The chain links TRBV7-7 to TRBJ2-3; 11 nucleotides agree with TRBD1. Germline V gives CDR1 SSHAT, CDR2 FNYEAQ (reference sequence). The CDR3 totals 15 residues. CDR3 sequence (DNA): TGTGCTAGCAGCCCCGGGACAGGGGGAGTAGATACGCAGTATTTT. Protein product: CASSPGTGGVDTQYF.

The chain joins TRBV29-1 to TRBJ2-1; 8 bases align to TRBD2. Germline V CDR1 and CDR2: SQVTM, ANQGSEA. This CDR3 contains 14 residues. V lost 7 bases and J lost 10; bases outside the gene matches: 15. Written as DNA, the CDR3 is TGCAGCGGACTAAGGCGGGGGGTCCTGAACGAGCAGTTCTTC. It specifies CSGLRRGVLNEQFF.

The chain is built from TRBV7-2 and TRBJ2-3, with D possibly matching TRBD2 (6 bases). This CDR3 is 14 amino acids long. Trimming cost V 1 base and J 5 bases, with 10 bases left between them. Germline CDR1 reads SGHTA; CDR2 reads FQGNSA. The DNA for the CDR3 is TGTGCCAGCAGCTTAGTTGGAGGGGTAGATACGCAGTATTTT. Protein product: CASSLVGGVDTQYF.

This sequence joins TRBV21-1 and TRBJ2-1; TRBD2 was called by the table and not checked on the DNA. TRBV21-1 has pseudogene status. This CDR3 has 13 residues. The CDR3 bases are TGTGCCAGCAGCACAGGATGGAGGAATGAGCAGTTCTTC. Encoded protein: CASSTGWRNEQFF.

The chain uses TRBV5-1 and TRBJ2-7; D is perhaps TRBD2 (5 bases). Germline CDR1 reads SGHRS; CDR2 reads YFSETQ. The CDR3 extends over 14 amino acids. The ends were cut back, 4 bases at V and 3 bases at J, with 14 bases in the middle. CDR3 nucleotide sequence: TGCGCCAGCAGCCCGGTGGAGGAAAACTACGAGCAGTACTTC. Translated, it gives CASSPVEENYEQYF.

The V and J genes are TRBV6-1 and TRBJ1-3, with 9 bases identical to TRBD1. Germline V CDR1 and CDR2: MNHNS, SASEGT. The V and J ends lost 3 bases and 5 bases, in that order; junction bases with no gene match: 5. This CDR3 comprises 15 residues. Here the CDR3 DNA reads TGTGCCAGCAGTGACTTGGACAGGGGTAGAAACACCATATATTTT. Its protein product is CASSDLDRGRNTIYF.

This chain joins TRBV9 and TRBJ2-3, with 10 bases that match TRBD2. The CDR3 spans 15 residues. CDR1 SGDLS and CDR2 YYNGEE come from the germline V gene. J lost 1 base, V lost 4 bases, and 3 bases had no gene match. CDR3 region: CASSPTSGGTDTQYF. The CDR3 DNA is TGTGCCAGCAGCCCAACTAGCGGGGGCACAGATACGCAGTATTTT.

This rearrangement joins TRBV7-8 to TRBJ2-5, with no clear D. CDR3 length: 14 amino acids. V was cut by 7 bases and J by 5 bases, with 17 bases left in between. Germline V lookup: CDR1 SGHVS, CDR2 FQNEAQ. CDR3 residues: CASIPGPSHETQYF. For the CDR3, the DNA is TGTGCCAGCATCCCGGGTCCCTCCCATGAGACCCAGTACTTC.

The J gene is TRBJ1-2, the V gene TRBV5-1; 10 bases align to TRBD1. The CDR3 covers 15 residues. CDR1 is SGHRS, CDR2 YFSETQ, per germline. The ends lost 0 bases at V and 8 bases at J; junction bases unmatched: 7. The CDR3 bases are TGCGCCAGCAGCTTGGCGGGGACAGGGGAGGAAGGCTACACCTTC. Protein sequence: CASSLAGTGEEGYTF.